One T cell receptor (beta chain) is described in this entry. The source of the sample is a study of blood T cell repertoires in COVID-19. Study as a whole: PBMCs, B-cell-depleted T cells, or T cells were the source of the cDNA or gDNA that made up the material.

TCRdb's table, derived via immunoSEQ multiplex PCR, lists solely in-frame clones and lacks some. The data hold some 330,000 clones, with 65% to 90% observed a single time. This receptor was taken from a man aged 25 to 40 who had recovered from COVID-19. The sample taken for sequencing was PBMCs or T cells enriched from blood (not recorded which).

CDR3: CATSDSATGATIYF. DNA for the CDR3: TGTGCCACCAGTGATTCTGCGACAGGGGCCACCATATATTTT. The V and J genes are TRBV24-1 and TRBJ1-3, with 8 bases identical to TRBD1. This CDR3 is 14 amino acids long. V lost 2 bases to trimming and J lost 9 bases; unmatched junction nucleotides: 5. The germline V gene has CDR1 KGHDR and CDR2 SFDVKD.